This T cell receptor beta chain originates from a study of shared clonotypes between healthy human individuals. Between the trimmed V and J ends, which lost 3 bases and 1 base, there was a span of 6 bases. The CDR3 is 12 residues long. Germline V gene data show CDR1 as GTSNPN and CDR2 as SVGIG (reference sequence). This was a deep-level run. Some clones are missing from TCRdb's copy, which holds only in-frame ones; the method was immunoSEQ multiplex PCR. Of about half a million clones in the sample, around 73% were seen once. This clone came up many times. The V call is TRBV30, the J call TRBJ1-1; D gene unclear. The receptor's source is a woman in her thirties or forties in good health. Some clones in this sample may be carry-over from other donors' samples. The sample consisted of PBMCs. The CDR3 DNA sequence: TGTGCCTGGAGATCAGAGAACACTGAAGCTTTCTTT. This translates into CAWRSENTEAFF. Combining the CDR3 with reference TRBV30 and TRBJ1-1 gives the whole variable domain SQTIHQWPATLVQPVGSPLSLECTVEGTSNPNLYWYRQAAGRGLQLLFYSVGIGQISSEVPQNLSASRPQDRQFILSSKKLLLSDSGFYLCAWRSENTEAFFGQGTRLTVV.